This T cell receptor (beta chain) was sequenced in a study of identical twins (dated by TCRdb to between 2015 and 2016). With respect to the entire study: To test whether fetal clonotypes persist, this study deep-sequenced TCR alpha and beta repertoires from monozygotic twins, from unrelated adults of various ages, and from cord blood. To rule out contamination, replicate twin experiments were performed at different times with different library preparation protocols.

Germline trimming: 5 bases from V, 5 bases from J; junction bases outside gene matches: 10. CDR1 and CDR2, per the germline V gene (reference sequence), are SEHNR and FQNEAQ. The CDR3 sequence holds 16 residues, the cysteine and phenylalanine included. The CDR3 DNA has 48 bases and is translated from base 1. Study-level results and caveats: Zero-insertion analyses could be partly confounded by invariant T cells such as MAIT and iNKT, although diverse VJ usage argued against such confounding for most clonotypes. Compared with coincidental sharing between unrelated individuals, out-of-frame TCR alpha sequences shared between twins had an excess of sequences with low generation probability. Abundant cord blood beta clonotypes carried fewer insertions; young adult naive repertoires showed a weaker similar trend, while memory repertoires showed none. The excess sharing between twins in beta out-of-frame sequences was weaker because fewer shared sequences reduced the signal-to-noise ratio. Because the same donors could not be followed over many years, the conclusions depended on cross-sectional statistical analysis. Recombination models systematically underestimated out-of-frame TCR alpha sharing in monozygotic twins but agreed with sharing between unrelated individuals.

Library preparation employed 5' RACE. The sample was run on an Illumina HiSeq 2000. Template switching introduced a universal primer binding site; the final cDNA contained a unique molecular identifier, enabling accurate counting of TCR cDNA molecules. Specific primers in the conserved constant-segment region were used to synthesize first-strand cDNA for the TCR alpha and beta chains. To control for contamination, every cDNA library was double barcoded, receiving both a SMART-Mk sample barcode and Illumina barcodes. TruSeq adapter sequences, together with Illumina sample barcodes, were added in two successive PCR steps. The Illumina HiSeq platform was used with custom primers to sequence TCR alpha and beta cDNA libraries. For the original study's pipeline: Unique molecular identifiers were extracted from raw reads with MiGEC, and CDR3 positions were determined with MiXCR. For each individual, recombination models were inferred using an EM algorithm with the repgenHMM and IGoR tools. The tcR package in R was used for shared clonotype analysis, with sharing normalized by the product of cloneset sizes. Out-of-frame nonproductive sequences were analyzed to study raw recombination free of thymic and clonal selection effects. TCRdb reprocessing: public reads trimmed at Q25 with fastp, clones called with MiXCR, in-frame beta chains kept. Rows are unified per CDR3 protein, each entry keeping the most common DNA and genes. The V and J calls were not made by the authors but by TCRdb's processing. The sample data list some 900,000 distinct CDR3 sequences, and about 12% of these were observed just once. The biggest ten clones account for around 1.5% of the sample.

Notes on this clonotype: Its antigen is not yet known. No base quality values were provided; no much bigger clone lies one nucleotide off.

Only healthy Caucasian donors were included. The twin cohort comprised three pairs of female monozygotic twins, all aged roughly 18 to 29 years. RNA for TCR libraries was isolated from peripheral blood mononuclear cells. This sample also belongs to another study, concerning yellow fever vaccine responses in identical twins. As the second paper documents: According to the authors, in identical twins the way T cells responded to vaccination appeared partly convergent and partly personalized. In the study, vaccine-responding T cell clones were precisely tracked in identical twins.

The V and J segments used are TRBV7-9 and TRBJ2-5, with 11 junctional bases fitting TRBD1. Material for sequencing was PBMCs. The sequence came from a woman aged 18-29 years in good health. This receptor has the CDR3 CASSSLPGQGEETQYF. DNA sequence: TGTGCCAGCAGCAGCCTGCCGGGACAGGGGGAGGAGACCCAGTACTTC.